This T cell receptor (beta chain) was found in a study of blood T cell repertoires in COVID-19. Study overall: Sample material is recorded as cDNA or gDNA derived from T cells, B-cell-depleted T cells, or PBMCs.

Original handling: The authors estimated nucleated cell counts from reference gene primer amplification. Profiling relied on immunoSEQ multiplex PCR, and the TCRdb table lists in-frame clones only, not all of them. V, J and clone size derive from that table, while D and trimming were established from the DNA sequence. The sample gives 300,000 to 350,000 clones, more than 80% of which show up once; roughly 7.3% is in the top ten. While infection was still active, Seattle patients were enrolled and then followed longitudinally. The origin of this receptor is a woman in her thirties with COVID-19, enrolled during active disease. Sequenced input: peripheral blood.

The CDR3 sequence is CASSAPRNTGELFF. CDR3 sequence (DNA): TGCGCCAGCAGCGCACCTAGAAACACCGGGGAGCTGTTTTTT. The chain couples TRBV4-1 to TRBJ2-2; D is uncertain. Germline V gene sequence: CDR1 MGHRA, CDR2 YSYEKL. With 5 bases removed from V and 2 bases from J, the gap between germline ends came to 9 bases. The CDR3 contains 14 residues.